This T cell receptor (beta chain) stems from a study of T cell responses to AZD1222 COVID-19 vaccine. Study-wide results and caveats: Researchers took repertoire samples only after the peak T cell response had come.

The repertoire was sequenced with immunoSEQ multiplex PCR; TCRdb's copy has only in-frame clones and lacks some. The sample holds 56,000 or so clones, 80% to 90% seen once. This clone occurred a few times. Antigen specificity is unknown. The germline gives CDR1 MNHNS, CDR2 SASEGT. CDR3 length equals 15 residues. V was clipped by 3 bases and J by 6 bases, with 12 bases between them. The sequencing here drew on peripheral blood, taken on day 0 of AZD1222 vaccination. The source is an adult in good health. The genes are TRBV6-1 and TRBJ1-6; D is uncertain. CDR3 DNA sequence: TGTGCCAGCAGTGATAGTACGGAACCTAATTCACCCCTCCACTTT. This translates into CASSDSTEPNSPLHF.